Listed below are T cell receptor beta chains from one sample, sequenced in a study of shared clonotypes between healthy human individuals. TCRdb's copy holds only in-frame clones and misses some; the assay was immunoSEQ multiplex PCR. The table includes under 600,000 clones, 97% detected once. The sample taken for sequencing was naive CD4+ T cells sorted from blood. Every receptor here comes from a woman between 25 and 40 years old in good health. The CDR3 runs from the conserved cysteine through the conserved F or W. A D gene is named only where the DNA matches it firmly. Clone size, where shown, is once, few, many, or a class for clones that have expanded.

j_gene | d_gene | v_gene | abundance | CDR3aa | CDR3nt
TRBJ1-1 | . | TRBV1 | once | CTSLGAEAFF | TGCACCAGCCTTGGAGCTGAAGCTTTCTTT
TRBJ1-1 | . | TRBV28 | once | CASSLSQSGAFF | TGTGCCAGCAGTTTGTCACAATCCGGAGCTTTCTTT
TRBJ2-7 | . | TRBV6-5 | . | CASSYRGQYHEQYF | TGTGCCAGCAGTTACCGAGGACAGTACCACGAGCAGTACTTC
TRBJ2-2 | TRBD1 | TRBV6-1 | . | CASNRGQNTGELFF | TGTGCCAGCAACAGGGGCCAGAACACCGGGGAGCTGTTTTTT
TRBJ2-7 | TRBD1 | TRBV6-6 | . | CASSRGQGATYEQYF | TGTGCCAGCAGCCGAGGACAGGGGGCTACCTACGAGCAGTACTTC
TRBJ1-5 | TRBD1 | TRBV28 | . | CASSFTGTDNQPQHF | TGTGCCAGCAGTTTCACCGGGACAGATAATCAGCCCCAGCATTTT
TRBJ2-5 | . | TRBV21-1 | once | CARSRDRVGETQYF | TGTGCCAGAAGCAGGGACAGGGTAGGCGAGACCCAGTACTTC
TRBJ1-4 | . | TRBV19 | . | CASQPTGNWEKLFF | TGTGCCAGCCAACCCACAGGGAATTGGGAAAAACTGTTTTTT
TRBJ2-5 | TRBD2 | TRBV10-3 | . | CAISPGTSGRGETQYF | TGTGCCATCAGCCCAGGGACTAGCGGGAGGGGGGAGACCCAGTACTTC
TRBJ1-1 | . | TRBV5-8 | . | CASSSGYSMNTEAFF | TGTGCCAGCAGCTCAGGTTATAGCATGAACACTGAAGCTTTCTTT
TRBJ1-1 | . | TRBV30 | . | CAWGDQGSTEAFF | TGTGCCTGGGGGGACCAGGGGAGCACTGAAGCTTTCTTT
TRBJ1-5 | TRBD1 | TRBV19 | . | CASSNTGGNQPQHF | TGTGCCAGTAGCAACACAGGGGGAAATCAGCCCCAGCATTTT
TRBJ2-1 | . | TRBV7-6 | . | CASSLVPGSYNEQFF | TGTGCCAGCAGCTTAGTGCCAGGATCCTACAATGAGCAGTTCTTC
TRBJ1-2 | . | TRBV11-2 | few | CASSLGVYGYTF | TGTGCCAGCAGCTTAGGGGTTTATGGCTACACCTTC
TRBJ2-5 | TRBD2 | TRBV10-1 | . | CASMRWLAGRGGQETQYF | TGCGCCAGCATGAGGTGGCTAGCGGGACGGGGCGGCCAAGAGACCCAGTACTTC
TRBJ1-1 | . | TRBV2 | . | CASRIQENTEAFF | TGTGCCAGCAGAATACAGGAGAACACTGAAGCTTTCTTT
TRBJ1-5 | . | TRBV2 | . | CASSSRQNSNQPQHF | TGTGCCAGCAGCTCGCGACAGAATAGCAATCAGCCCCAGCATTTT
TRBJ2-5 | . | TRBV10-3 | . | CAISEAARTSGLGQYF | TGTGCCATCAGTGAAGCTGCAAGGACCTCGGGGTTGGGCCAGTACTTC
TRBJ2-3 | TRBD1 | TRBV7-2 | . | CASSLVTGADTQYF | TGTGCCAGCAGCTTAGTAACAGGGGCAGATACGCAGTATTTT
TRBJ1-6 | . | TRBV27 | . | CASGGNYNSPLHF | TGTGCCAGCGGCGGGAATTATAATTCACCCCTCCACTTT
TRBJ1-2 | . | TRBV28 | . | CASGKTVNYGYTF | TGTGCCAGCGGAAAGACTGTTAACTATGGCTACACCTTC
TRBJ2-2 | TRBD2 | TRBV7-2 | . | CASSFLAGVPGELFF | TGTGCCAGCAGCTTTCTAGCGGGAGTACCAGGGGAGCTGTTTTTT
TRBJ2-7 | . | TRBV29-1 | . | CSVQGFDEQYF | TGCAGCGTTCAGGGGTTCGACGAGCAGTACTTC
TRBJ2-7 | . | TRBV10-1 | . | CASSAGGDSYEQYF | TGCGCCAGCAGCGCCGGTGGTGACTCCTACGAGCAGTACTTC
TRBJ1-2 | . | TRBV28 | . | CASSGIRYGYTF | TGTGCCAGTTCGGGGATCCGCTATGGCTACACCTTC
TRBJ2-2 | TRBD2 | TRBV5-4 | . | CASSLTSVNTGELFF | TGTGCCAGCAGCCTCACTAGCGTTAACACCGGGGAGCTGTTTTTT
TRBJ2-1 | TRBD1 | TRBV2 | . | CASSPTGVEQFF | TGTGCCAGCAGTCCTACAGGGGTTGAGCAGTTCTTC
TRBJ2-7 | TRBD2 | TRBV5-1 | few | CASSSGTSGREQYF | TGCGCCAGCAGCTCGGGGACTAGCGGGAGGGAGCAGTACTTC
TRBJ1-2 | . | TRBV28 | . | CASRSNPSTANYGYTF | TGTGCCAGCAGATCAAACCCCTCGACGGCTAACTATGGCTACACCTTC
TRBJ1-2 | . | TRBV5-5 | . | CASSLGYTARYGYTF | TGTGCCAGCAGCTTAGGTTACACCGCAAGGTATGGCTACACCTTC
TRBJ2-1 | . | TRBV28 | . | CASSQIGEQFF | TGTGCCAGCAGTCAAATTGGTGAGCAGTTCTTC
TRBJ2-1 | . | TRBV15 | . | CATTPDRIRGEQFF | TGTGCCACCACTCCGGACAGAATAAGGGGTGAGCAGTTCTTC
TRBJ2-7 | TRBD1 | TRBV5-1 | . | CASNSGQGAGEQYF | TGCGCCAGCAACTCGGGACAGGGGGCAGGCGAGCAGTACTTC
TRBJ1-6 | . | TRBV28 | . | CASSWGGGSPLHF | TGTGCCAGCAGTTGGGGGGGAGGTTCACCCCTCCACTTT
TRBJ1-4 | TRBD1 | TRBV4-1 | . | CASSHRGWDRDEPSEKLFF | TGCGCCAGCAGCCATAGGGGTTGGGACAGGGACGAACCATCTGAAAAACTGTTTTTT
TRBJ2-1 | TRBD2 | TRBV4-1 | . | CASSQDRAPGLADHEQFF | TGCGCCAGCAGCCAAGATAGGGCCCCGGGACTAGCGGACCATGAGCAGTTCTTC
TRBJ1-3 | . | TRBV19 | . | CASSIRHTKHSGNTIYF | TGTGCCAGTAGTATTCGGCACACCAAACACTCTGGAAACACCATATATTTT
TRBJ1-1 | . | TRBV29-1 | . | CSVENTEAFF | TGCAGCGTTGAGAACACTGAAGCTTTCTTT
TRBJ1-1 | . | TRBV28 | . | CASSPTGLNTEAFF | TGTGCCAGCAGTCCGACAGGCCTGAACACTGAAGCTTTCTTT
TRBJ1-2 | . | TRBV6-1 | . | CASSDGRGYGYTF | TGTGCCAGCAGTGATGGGAGGGGCTATGGCTACACCTTC
TRBJ1-3 | TRBD1 | TRBV7-8 | . | CASSLRDRASGNTIYF | TGTGCCAGCAGCTTAAGGGACAGGGCCTCGGGAAACACCATATATTTT
TRBJ2-7 | . | TRBV7-3 | . | CASSLTHSYEQYF | TGTGCCAGCAGCTTAACCCATTCCTACGAGCAGTACTTC
TRBJ2-7 | . | TRBV2 | . | CASSVRRGEQYF | TGTGCCAGCAGTGTCCGTAGAGGCGAGCAGTACTTC
TRBJ2-7 | TRBD2 | TRBV7-8 | . | CASSLAVIAGIYEQYF | TGTGCCAGCAGCTTAGCGGTTATAGCGGGAATCTACGAGCAGTACTTC
TRBJ2-7 | TRBD2 | TRBV30 | . | CAWSAPGLAGAGEQYF | TGTGCCTGGAGTGCCCCAGGACTAGCGGGAGCGGGTGAGCAGTACTTC
TRBJ2-2 | . | TRBV6-5 | once | CASRSGDSTGELFF | TGTGCCAGCAGGTCCGGGGACTCCACCGGGGAGCTGTTTTTT
TRBJ1-5 | . | TRBV14 | . | CASSQSSSNQPQHF | TGTGCCAGCAGCCAATCTAGTAGCAATCAGCCCCAGCATTTT
TRBJ1-2 | . | TRBV2 | . | CASSEGVASDGYTF | TGTGCCAGCAGTGAGGGTGTAGCGTCGGATGGCTACACCTTC
TRBJ1-1 | TRBD1 | TRBV6-6 | . | CASTTDRGDTEAFF | TGTGCCAGCACCACGGACAGGGGAGACACTGAAGCTTTCTTT
TRBJ2-3 | TRBD1 | TRBV10-3 | . | CAIRNRGMTDTQYF | TGTGCCATCAGAAACAGGGGCATGACAGATACGCAGTATTTT
TRBJ2-7 | . | TRBV15 | . | CATSRDSPTYEQYF | TGTGCCACCAGCAGGGACAGCCCAACCTACGAGCAGTACTTC
TRBJ2-2 | . | TRBV5-1 | few | CASSLSWNTGELFF | TGCGCCAGCAGCTTGTCGTGGAACACCGGGGAGCTGTTTTTT
TRBJ1-5 | . | TRBV18 | . | CASSPISRGRNSNQPQHF | TGTGCCAGCTCACCAATTTCGCGGGGCAGAAATAGCAATCAGCCCCAGCATTTT
TRBJ2-7 | . | TRBV7-2 | once | CASRGNRYEQYF | TGTGCCAGCCGGGGGAACCGGTACGAGCAGTACTTC